Included here is one T cell receptor (beta chain) sequence, with context. These data originate in a study of blood T cell repertoires in COVID-19. The overall study: T cells, B-cell-depleted T cells, or PBMCs supplied cDNA or gDNA.

Residents of about two dozen US areas, aged 18 to 89 years, made up the participants. Cohort placement rested on clinical history that participants reported themselves. Assay used: immunoSEQ multiplex PCR; TCRdb lists only in-frame clones, some missing. The sample holds 350,000 to 550,000 clones; about 90% are singletons and the top ten take approximately 2%. Sequenced material: PBMCs or T cells enriched from blood (not recorded which). The origin of this receptor is a woman younger than 30 with acute COVID-19.

The CDR3, as DNA: TGTGCCTGGAGTGTTTTGGAGGGCTATGGCTACACCTTC. Translating it yields CAWSVLEGYGYTF. The chain combines TRBV30 with TRBJ1-2; D gene unclear. Deletions cut 0 bases from V and 4 bases from J, with 9 bases between. Germline CDR1 is GTSNPN and CDR2 is SVGIG (reference sequence). This CDR3 contains 13 residues.